The following is a TCR beta chain sequence with its context. The sample originates from a study of cytomegalovirus exposure and HLA in healthy donors. The CDR3 runs to 16 residues. Germline V CDR1 and CDR2: MDHEN, SYDVKM. V lost 5 bases and J lost 1, with 17 bases in between. A multiplex PCR was run with 60 Vbeta primers and 13 Jbeta primers. Data came from immunoSEQ multiplex PCR; TCRdb stores just in-frame clones and leaves some out. The sample shows fewer than 95,000 clones, roughly 70% of them seen only once. The sequence came from a man between 40 and 49 years old in good health and CMV-seronegative. The source material was PBMCs. V gene TRBV28 combines with J gene TRBJ1-1; D perhaps matches TRBD1 (6 bases). This CDR3 reads CASSPSFTGPNTEAFF. In nucleotides, the CDR3 is TGTGCCAGCAGTCCCTCCTTTACAGGGCCGAACACTGAAGCTTTCTTT.